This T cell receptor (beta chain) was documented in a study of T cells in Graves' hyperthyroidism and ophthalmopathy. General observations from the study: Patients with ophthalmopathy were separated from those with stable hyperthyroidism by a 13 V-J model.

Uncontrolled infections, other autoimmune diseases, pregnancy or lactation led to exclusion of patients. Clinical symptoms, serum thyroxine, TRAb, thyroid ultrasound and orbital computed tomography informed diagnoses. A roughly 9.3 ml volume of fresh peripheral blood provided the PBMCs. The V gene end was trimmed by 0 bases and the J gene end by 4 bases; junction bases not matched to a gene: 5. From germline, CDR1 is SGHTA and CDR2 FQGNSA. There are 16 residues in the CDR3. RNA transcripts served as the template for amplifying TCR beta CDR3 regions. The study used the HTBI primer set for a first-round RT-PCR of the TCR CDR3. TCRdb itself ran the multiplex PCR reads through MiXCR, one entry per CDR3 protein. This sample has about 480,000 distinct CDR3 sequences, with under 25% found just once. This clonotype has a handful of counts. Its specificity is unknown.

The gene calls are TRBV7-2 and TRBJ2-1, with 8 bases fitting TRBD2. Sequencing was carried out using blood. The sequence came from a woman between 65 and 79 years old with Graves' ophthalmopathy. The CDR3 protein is CASSLAGLGWYNEQFF. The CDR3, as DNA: TGTGCCAGCAGCTTAGCGGGACTAGGTTGGTACAATGAGCAGTTCTTC.